This T cell receptor (beta chain) was retrieved from a study of T cells in localized non-small cell lung cancer. TCRdb's table, derived via immunoSEQ multiplex PCR, lists solely in-frame clones and lacks some. In the table there are tens of thousands of clones, about 92% of which are singletons. This TCR was recovered from an older female donor with stage I lung adenocarcinoma. The sample in question was peripheral blood, obtained before any cancer treatment.

The CDR3 coding sequence is TGTGCCAGTAGCCCTGGGACTGGCACAGATACGCAGTATTTT. Its protein product is CASSPGTGTDTQYF. The chain couples TRBV19 to TRBJ2-3, with TRBD2 as a possible D gene (6 bases). CDR3 length equals 14 residues. Trimming removed 6 bases from V and 1 base from J, with 11 bases in between. CDR1 and CDR2 from the germline V gene are LNHDA and SQIVND (reference sequence). Combining the CDR3 with reference TRBV19 and TRBJ2-3 gives the whole variable domain DGGITQSPKYLFRKEGQNVTLSCEQNLNHDAMYWYRQDPGQGLRLIYYSQIVNDFQKGDIAEGYSVSREKKESFPLTVTSAQKNPTAFYLCASSPGTGTDTQYFGPGTRLTVL.